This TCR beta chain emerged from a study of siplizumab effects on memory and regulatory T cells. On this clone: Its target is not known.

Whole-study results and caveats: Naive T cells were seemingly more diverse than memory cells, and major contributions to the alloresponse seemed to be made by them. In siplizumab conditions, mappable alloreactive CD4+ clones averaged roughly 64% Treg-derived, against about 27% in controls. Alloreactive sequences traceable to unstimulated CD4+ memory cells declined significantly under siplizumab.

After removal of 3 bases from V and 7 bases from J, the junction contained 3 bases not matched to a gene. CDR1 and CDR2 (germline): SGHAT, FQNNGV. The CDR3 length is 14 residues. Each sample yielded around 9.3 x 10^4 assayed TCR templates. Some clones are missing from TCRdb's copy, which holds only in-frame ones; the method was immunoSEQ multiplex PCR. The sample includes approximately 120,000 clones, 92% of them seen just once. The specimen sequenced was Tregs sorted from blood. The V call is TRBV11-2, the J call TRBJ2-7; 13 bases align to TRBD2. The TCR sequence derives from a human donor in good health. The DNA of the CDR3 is TGTGCCAGCAGCTTCGGACTAGCGGGAGAAGAGCAGTACTTC. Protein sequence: CASSFGLAGEEQYF. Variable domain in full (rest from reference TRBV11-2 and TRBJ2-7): EAGVAQSPRYKIIEKRQSVAFWCNPISGHATLYWYQQILGQGPKLLIQFQNNGVVDDSQLPKDRFSAERLKGVDSTLKIQPAKLEDSAVYLCASSFGLAGEEQYFGPGTRLTVT.